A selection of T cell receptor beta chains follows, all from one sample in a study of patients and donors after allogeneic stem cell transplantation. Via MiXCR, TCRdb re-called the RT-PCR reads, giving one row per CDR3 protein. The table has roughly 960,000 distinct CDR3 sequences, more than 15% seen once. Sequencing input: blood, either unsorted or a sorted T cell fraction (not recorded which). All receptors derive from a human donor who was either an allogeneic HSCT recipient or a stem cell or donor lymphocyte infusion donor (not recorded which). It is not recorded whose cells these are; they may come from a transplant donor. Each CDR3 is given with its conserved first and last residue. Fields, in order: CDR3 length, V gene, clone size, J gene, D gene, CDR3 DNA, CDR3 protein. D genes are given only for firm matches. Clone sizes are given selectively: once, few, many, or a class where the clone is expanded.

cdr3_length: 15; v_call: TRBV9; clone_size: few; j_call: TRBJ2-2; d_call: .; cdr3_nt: TGTGCCAGCAGCGTAGCAGCAGCAGGGGCGGGGGAGCTGTTTTTT; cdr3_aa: CASSVAAAGAGELFF
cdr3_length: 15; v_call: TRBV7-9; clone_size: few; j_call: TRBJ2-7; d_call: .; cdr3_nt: TGTGCCAGCAGCCCCCGGACAGCTTTCTCCTACGAGCAGTACTTC; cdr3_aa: CASSPRTAFSYEQYF
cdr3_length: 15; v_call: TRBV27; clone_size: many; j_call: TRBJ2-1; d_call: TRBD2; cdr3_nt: TGTGCCAGCAGTTTAGGGACTAGCGGAGAAAATGAGCAGTTCTTC; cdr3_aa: CASSLGTSGENEQFF
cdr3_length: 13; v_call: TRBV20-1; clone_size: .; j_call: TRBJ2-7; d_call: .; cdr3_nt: TGCAGTGCGACGGGACGGGAAAACTACGAGCAGTACTTC; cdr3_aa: CSATGRENYEQYF
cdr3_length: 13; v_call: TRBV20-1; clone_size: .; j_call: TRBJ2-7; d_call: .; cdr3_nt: TGCAGTGCATATATGGGGGCAAACTACGAGCAGTACTTC; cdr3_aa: CSAYMGANYEQYF
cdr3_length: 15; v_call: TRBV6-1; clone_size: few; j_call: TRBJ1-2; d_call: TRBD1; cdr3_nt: TGTGCCAGCAGATCCACCGCCAAAGGGGGCTCTGGCTACACCTTC; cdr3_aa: CASRSTAKGGSGYTF
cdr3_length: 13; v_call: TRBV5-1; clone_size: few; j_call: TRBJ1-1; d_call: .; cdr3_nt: TGCGCCAGCAGCTTGGGGCAGGGGTTTGAAGCTTTCTTT; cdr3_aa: CASSLGQGFEAFF
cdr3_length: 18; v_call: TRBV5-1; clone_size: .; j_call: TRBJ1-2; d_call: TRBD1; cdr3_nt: TGCGCCAGCAGCTCAGACCCGGGACAGGGGGCAATTTACTATGGCTACACCTTC; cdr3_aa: CASSSDPGQGAIYYGYTF
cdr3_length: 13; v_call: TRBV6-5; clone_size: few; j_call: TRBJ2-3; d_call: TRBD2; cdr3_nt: TGTGCCAGCAGTTACACTAGCGCAGATACGCAGTATTTT; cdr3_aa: CASSYTSADTQYF
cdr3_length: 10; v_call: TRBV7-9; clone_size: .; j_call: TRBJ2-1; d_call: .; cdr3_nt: TGTGCCTCCGGGGGGCATGAGCAGTTCTTC; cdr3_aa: CASGGHEQFF
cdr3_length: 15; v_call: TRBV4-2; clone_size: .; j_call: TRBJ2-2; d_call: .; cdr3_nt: TGTGCCAGCAGCCAAGACGTACGGAACACCGGGGAGCTGTTTTTT; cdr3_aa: CASSQDVRNTGELFF
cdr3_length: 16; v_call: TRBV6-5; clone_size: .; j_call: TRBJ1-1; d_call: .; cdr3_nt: TGTGCCAGCAGTTACTCGCCAGGGCGGGAGAACACTGAAGCTTTCTTT; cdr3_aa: CASSYSPGRENTEAFF
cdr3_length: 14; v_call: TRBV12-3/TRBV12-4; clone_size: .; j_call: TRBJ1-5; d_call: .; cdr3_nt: TGTGCCAGCGCCCTTCGGGGACTCAATCAGCCCCAGCATTTT; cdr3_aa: CASALRGLNQPQHF
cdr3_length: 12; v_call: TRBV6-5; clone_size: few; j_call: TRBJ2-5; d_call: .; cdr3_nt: TGTGCCACAACCGGGGCTCTGGAGACCCAGTACTTC; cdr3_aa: CATTGALETQYF
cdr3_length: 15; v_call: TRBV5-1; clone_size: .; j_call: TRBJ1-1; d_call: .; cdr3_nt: TGCGCCAGCAGCTTGGTTGGGTGGGGGAACACTGAAGCTTTCTTT; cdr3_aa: CASSLVGWGNTEAFF
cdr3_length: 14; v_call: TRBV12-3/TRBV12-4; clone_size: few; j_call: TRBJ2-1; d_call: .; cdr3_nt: TGTGCCAGCAGTCCCCTGACCAGGCTCAATGAGCAGTTCTTC; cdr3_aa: CASSPLTRLNEQFF
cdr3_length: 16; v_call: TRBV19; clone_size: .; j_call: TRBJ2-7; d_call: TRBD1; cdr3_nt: TGTGCCAGTAGTATGGACCACAGGGGGAGGACCTACGAGCAGTACTTC; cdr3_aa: CASSMDHRGRTYEQYF
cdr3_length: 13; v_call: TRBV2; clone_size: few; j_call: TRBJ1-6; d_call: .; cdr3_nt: TGTGCCAGCAATCAACGGGGGGTCTCACCCCTCCACTTT; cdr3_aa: CASNQRGVSPLHF
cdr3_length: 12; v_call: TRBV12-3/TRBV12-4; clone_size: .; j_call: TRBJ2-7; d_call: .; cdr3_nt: TGTGCCAGCAGTTTTCGGCGGGATCAGCAGTACTTC; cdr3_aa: CASSFRRDQQYF